This T cell receptor beta chain stems from a study of shared clonotypes between healthy human individuals. The method was immunoSEQ multiplex PCR; TCRdb's version includes in-frame clones alone and lacks a portion of them. The sample lists millions of clones, approximately 92% occurring once. The CDR3 is made up of 10 amino acids. V was trimmed by 3 bases and J by 4 bases, leaving 1 base between them. The germline CDR1 and CDR2 sequences are GTSNPN and SVGIG (reference sequence). The rearrangement joins TRBV30 to TRBJ1-5; D unclear. This clonotype originated in a man aged 18 to 29 in good health. What was sequenced was naive CD4+ T cells sorted from blood. Subset indicated: CD45RA+ positively selected. The CDR3 is CAWRNQPQHF. CDR3 in DNA: TGTGCCTGGAGGAATCAGCCCCAGCATTTT.